A selection of T cell receptor beta chains follows, all from one sample in a study of regulatory T cells in long-lasting Graves disease. Using its own MiXCR run on the multiplex PCR reads, TCRdb lists one record per CDR3 protein. This table has approximately 400,000 distinct CDR3 sequences, 23% appearing once. The source material was peripheral blood mononuclear cells (PBMCs), sampled when the disease was refractory, from a patient treated with antithyroid drugs. Every receptor here comes from a female donor with Graves disease. Each CDR3 is given with its conserved first and last residue. Each record gives: D gene, J gene, clone size, V gene, CDR3 protein, CDR3 DNA. D genes are given only for firm matches. The listing skips clone size in some rows; elsewhere it reads once, few, many or a size class.

TRBD2 TRBJ2-7 few TRBV7-9 CASSLGTSGTYMYEQYF TGTGCCAGCAGCTTAGGGACTAGCGGGACCTACATGTACGAGCAGTACTTC
. TRBJ2-5 many TRBV20-1 CSARAALGGQETQYF TGCAGTGCTAGGGCCGCCCTTGGGGGTCAAGAGACCCAGTACTTC
. TRBJ2-7 few TRBV19 CASSNIQGKDEYF TGTGCCAGTAGTAATATACAGGGTAAAGACGAGTACTTC
. TRBJ2-7 many TRBV7-9 CASREGNYEQYF TGTGCCAGCAGGGAGGGGAACTACGAGCAGTACTTC
TRBD2 TRBJ2-5 . TRBV4-1 CASSPTSAGETQYF TGCGCCAGCAGCCCGACTAGCGCTGGGGAGACCCAGTACTTC
TRBD1 TRBJ1-5 . TRBV6-1 CASRGAGQGYQPRHF TGTGCCAGCAGAGGAGCGGGACAGGGCTATCAGCCCCGGCATTTT
. TRBJ2-5 . TRBV6-1 CASRVAGLTTQYF TGTGCCAGCAGGGTGGCAGGACTAACGACCCAGTACTTC
. TRBJ2-7 many TRBV28 CASSRLYEQYF TGTGCCAGCAGCCGCCTCTACGAGCAGTACTTC
. TRBJ2-7 few TRBV7-9 CASSLQELSEQYF TGTGCCAGCAGCTTACAGGAGCTAAGCGAGCAGTACTTC
. TRBJ1-5 many TRBV12-3/TRBV12-4 CASRGSSDQPQHF TGTGCCAGCAGAGGGTCGTCCGATCAGCCCCAGCATTTT
. TRBJ2-7 . TRBV12-3/TRBV12-4 CASSLTRVEYEQYF TGTGCCAGCAGTTTAACCAGGGTTGAATACGAGCAGTACTTC
. TRBJ1-1 . TRBV29-1 CSVEYQAEAFF TGCAGCGTTGAATACCAGGCGGAAGCTTTCTTT
TRBD2 TRBJ2-7 few TRBV20-1 CSASKDGRSYEQYF TGCAGTGCTAGTAAGGACGGGAGGTCCTACGAGCAGTACTTC
. TRBJ2-7 . TRBV4-1 CASSQDDGARLYEQYF TGCGCCAGCAGCCAAGATGACGGGGCTAGGTTGTACGAGCAGTACTTC
. TRBJ1-5 many TRBV28 CASSSPPTSLPPQHF TGTGCCAGCAGTTCCCCCCCCACTTCCCTACCGCCCCAGCATTTT
. TRBJ1-4 . TRBV7-9 CASSPGQSPTREKLFF TGTGCCAGCAGCCCAGGTCAAAGCCCCACCAGGGAAAAACTGTTTTTT
. TRBJ1-5 many TRBV5-1 CASSLEAGQPQHF TGTGCCAGCAGCTTAGAAGCGGGGCAGCCCCAGCATTTT
. TRBJ1-1 few TRBV5-5 CASSLLQRAPEAFF TGTGCCAGCAGCCTCCTGCAGCGGGCCCCTGAAGCTTTCTTT
TRBD1 TRBJ1-3 few TRBV7-9 CASSLGTGTAKSNTIYF TGTGCCAGCAGCTTAGGCACCGGGACAGCAAAATCAAACACCATATATTTT
. TRBJ2-3 once TRBV6-1 CASTLEWDTQYF TGTGCCAGCACCTTGGAGTGGGATACGCAGTATTTT
. TRBJ2-5 once TRBV6-5 CASSYDRLQETQYF TGTGCCAGCAGTTACGACAGACTCCAAGAGACCCAGTACTTC
. TRBJ1-2 . TRBV7-9 CASSPTWGNYGYTF TGTGCCAGCAGCCCCACCTGGGGAAACTATGGCTACACCTTC
. TRBJ1-5 . TRBV3-1 CASSQGSGNQPQHF TGTGCCAGCAGCCAAGGGTCCGGCAATCAGCCCCAGCATTTT
. TRBJ2-7 . TRBV6-1 CATTTLAYEQYF TGTGCCACCACGACCCTGGCCTACGAGCAGTACTTC
TRBD2 TRBJ2-5 few TRBV25-1 CASSEWAEATGGLSKRTQYF TGTGCCAGCAGTGAATGGGCCGAAGCGACGGGAGGGCTTTCGAAGCGGACCCAGTACTTC
. TRBJ2-7 many TRBV20-1 CSARDSLYEQYF TGCAGTGCTAGAGACAGTCTCTACGAGCAGTACTTC
TRBD1 TRBJ1-2 . TRBV29-1 CSARQGTGYGYTF TGCAGCGCCCGACAGGGGACTGGCTATGGCTACACCTTC
. TRBJ2-3 . TRBV25-1 CASSKGRLFRADTQYF TGTGCCAGCAGTAAGGGGAGACTATTTCGGGCAGATACGCAGTATTTT
TRBD1 TRBJ2-7 few TRBV2 CASQGVWNEQYF TGTGCCAGCCAGGGGGTCTGGAACGAGCAGTACTTC
. TRBJ2-7 many TRBV27 CASSSSTLGGEQYF TGTGCCAGCAGTAGCAGCACTCTGGGCGGGGAGCAGTACTTC
. TRBJ2-7 few TRBV20-1 CSASRIEQYF TGCAGTGCGTCTCGGATCGAGCAGTACTTC
. TRBJ1-2 many TRBV7-2 CASSSPVTTANYGYTF TGTGCCAGCAGCTCCCCCGTCACTACAGCTAACTATGGCTACACCTTC
. TRBJ1-4 few TRBV20-1 CSARVAHTEKLFF TGCAGTGCTAGAGTGGCACATACCGAAAAACTGTTTTTT
. TRBJ2-1 . TRBV27 CASSNPSRHEQFF TGTGCCAGCAGTAATCCATCCAGGCATGAGCAGTTCTTC
. TRBJ1-1 few TRBV28 CASSDPRTEAFF TGTGCCAGCAGTGACCCCCGGACTGAAGCTTTCTTT
. TRBJ2-2 . TRBV14 CASSQQGIGELFF TGTGCCAGCAGCCAACAGGGCATCGGGGAGCTGTTTTTT
. TRBJ1-1 . TRBV18 CASPPGSGGINTEAFF TGTGCCAGCCCACCGGGCTCTGGGGGGATTAACACTGAAGCTTTCTTT
. TRBJ2-7 . TRBV18 CASSPYNYEQYF TGTGCCAGCTCACCCTATAACTACGAGCAGTACTTC
. TRBJ1-2 . TRBV7-8 CASTEGPGGDRYGYTF TGTGCCAGCACCGAAGGACCTGGCGGGGATAGGTATGGCTACACCTTC
. TRBJ1-3 few TRBV6-5 CASSYTAASSGNTIYF TGTGCCAGCAGTTACACGGCCGCCAGCTCTGGAAACACCATATATTTT
TRBD2 TRBJ2-7 few TRBV19 CASSIASGSLYEQYF TGTGCCAGTAGTATAGCGAGCGGGAGTCTCTACGAGCAGTACTTC